The clone carrying this T cell receptor (beta chain) was counted a few times. Semi-nested PCR with Nested Universal Primer A followed constant-region reverse priming of full-length variable regions. In TCRdb, the 5' RACE reads were re-called with MiXCR into one record per CDR3 protein. The sample yields approximately 31,000 distinct CDR3 sequences, 20% to 30% seen once. CDR1 is KGHSH and CDR2 is LQKENI in the germline V gene. V was clipped by 2 bases and J by 8 bases, with 12 bases between them. CDR3 length equals 13 residues. The V and J genes are TRBV18 and TRBJ1-2; D ambiguous. Sequencing was done on a sample of naive CD4+ T cells sorted from a lymph node. Subset defined: naive CD4+ T cells, CD4+CD45RA+CD25-. This clonotype was sampled from a female donor with breast cancer. CDR3 in amino acids: CASSPSDTRGYTF. The CDR3 bases are TGTGCCAGCTCACCATCTGACACCCGGGGCTACACCTTC.